This T cell receptor beta chain was sequenced during a study of blood T cell repertoires in COVID-19. The assay was immunoSEQ multiplex PCR, and TCRdb's table has in-frame clones only and misses some. The sample shows roughly 380,000 clones, around 87% of them seen only once. The CDR3 consists of 13 residues. Germline V gene lookup returns CDR1 LNHDA and CDR2 SQIVND (reference sequence). The V end was cut by 10 bases, the J end by 4 bases, with 14 bases between. The chain uses TRBV19 and TRBJ1-5; D not certain. The sequence was collected from a man aged 25-40 years who had recovered from COVID-19. Sequenced sample: PBMCs or T cells enriched from blood (not recorded which). DNA of the CDR3: TGTGCCACTCAACCCGCCCAGAATCAGCCCCAGCATTTT. Its protein product is CATQPAQNQPQHF. Drawing the rest from reference TRBV19 and TRBJ1-5, the complete variable domain is DGGITQSPKYLFRKEGQNVTLSCEQNLNHDAMYWYRQDPGQGLRLIYYSQIVNDFQKGDIAEGYSVSREKKESFPLTVTSAQKNPTAFYLCATQPAQNQPQHFGDGTRLSIL.